This is a list of T cell receptor beta chains from one sample in a study of CD8+ T cells in alopecia areata. The table came from immunoSEQ multiplex PCR; TCRdb's copy has only in-frame clones and leaves some out. The data show 120,000 or so clones, roughly 61% seen once. Sequenced material: CD4+ T cells sorted from blood, taken at week 0. Receptors originate from a human donor with alopecia areata. CDR3s include the opening cysteine and the closing phenylalanine or tryptophan. D genes are given only for firm matches. Not all rows give a size; the values are once, few, many and, for expanded clones, a class.

d_gene | abundance | j_gene | v_gene | CDR3aa | CDR3nt
- | - | TRBJ1-4 | TRBV5-6 | CASSLRAVEKLFF | TGTGCCAGCAGCTTGAGAGCAGTTGAAAAACTGTTTTTT
TRBD1 | once | TRBJ1-1 | TRBV7-2 | CASRDLDRATNTEAFF | TGTGCCAGCAGGGACCTCGACAGGGCGACGAACACTGAAGCTTTCTTT
- | - | TRBJ2-1 | TRBV19 | CASGVVAARVYNEQFF | TGTGCCAGTGGGGTCGTTGCGGCAAGAGTATACAATGAGCAGTTCTTC
- | - | TRBJ2-4 | TRBV7-2 | CASSLKTAEGIQYF | TGTGCCAGCAGCTTAAAAACAGCGGAAGGGATTCAGTACTTC
- | few | TRBJ2-5 | TRBV21-1 | CASSKVSQETQYF | TGTGCCAGCAGCAAAGTCAGTCAAGAGACCCAGTACTTC
TRBD1 | - | TRBJ2-5 | TRBV12-5 | CASGLAHGTGESETQYF | TGTGCTAGTGGTTTGGCCCACGGGACAGGGGAATCGGAGACCCAGTACTTC
- | - | TRBJ1-4 | TRBV7-2 | CASSLGRGNEKLFF | TGTGCCAGCAGCTTAGGCCGGGGTAATGAAAAACTGTTTTTT
TRBD2 | few | TRBJ2-1 | TRBV6-1 | CASIYGGVDNEQFF | TGTGCCAGCATCTACGGGGGGGTGGACAATGAGCAGTTCTTC
TRBD1 | once | TRBJ1-2 | TRBV30 | CAWTGTGYGYTF | TGTGCCTGGACCGGGACAGGCTATGGCTACACCTTC
- | few | TRBJ1-2 | TRBV19 | CASSMVYGSNYGYTF | TGTGCCAGTAGTATGGTCTACGGCTCTAACTATGGCTACACCTTC
- | few | TRBJ2-5 | TRBV7-9 | CASSLGWAGQETQYF | TGTGCCAGCAGCTTAGGATGGGCGGGTCAGGAGACCCAGTACTTC
TRBD2 | - | TRBJ2-1 | TRBV9 | CASSVSPSGVYNEQFF | TGTGCCAGCAGCGTTAGCCCTAGCGGGGTCTACAATGAGCAGTTCTTC
TRBD1 | - | TRBJ2-5 | TRBV7-2 | CASRGGSRETQYF | TGTGCCAGCAGAGGGGGCTCCCGGGAGACCCAGTACTTC
- | - | TRBJ2-7 | TRBV27 | CASTVGAGATYEQYF | TGTGCCAGCACCGTCGGGGCAGGGGCAACCTACGAGCAGTACTTC
- | - | TRBJ2-5 | TRBV7-2 | CASSLARAAQYF | TGTGCCAGCAGCTTAGCGAGGGCTGCGCAGTACTTC
- | - | TRBJ1-5 | TRBV9 | CASSAGSGLSPQHF | TGTGCCAGCAGCGCGGGATCCGGACTCAGCCCCCAGCATTTT
- | few | TRBJ2-3 | TRBV6-1 | CASLVQGSTDTQYF | TGTGCCAGCCTTGTGCAGGGTAGCACAGATACGCAGTATTTT
- | few | TRBJ2-5 | TRBV5-1 | CASSLAAGLQETQYF | TGCGCCAGCAGCTTGGCCGCGGGTCTCCAAGAGACCCAGTACTTC
TRBD1 | - | TRBJ2-5 | TRBV5-5 | CASSLVGTGFQETQYF | TGTGCCAGCAGCTTGGTCGGGACAGGATTTCAAGAGACCCAGTACTTC
TRBD1 | - | TRBJ1-2 | TRBV4-3 | CASSQETGDNYGYTF | TGCGCCAGCAGCCAAGAGACAGGGGATAACTATGGCTACACCTTC
- | - | TRBJ2-5 | TRBV18 | CASSPLAVAETQYF | TGTGCCAGCTCACCATTGGCGGTGGCGGAGACCCAGTACTTC
- | few | TRBJ2-6 | TRBV5-6 | CASRLIEANVLTF | TGTGCCAGCAGGCTCATTGAGGCCAACGTCCTGACTTTC
- | - | TRBJ2-7 | TRBV5-1 | CASSSISTDDREQYF | TGCGCCAGCAGCTCCATCTCGACGGACGACCGCGAGCAGTACTTC
- | - | TRBJ2-2 | TRBV15 | CATSRDLPGQAGELFF | TGTGCCACCAGCAGAGATCTTCCGGGGCAGGCCGGGGAGCTGTTTTTT
- | - | TRBJ2-5 | TRBV18 | CASSPQTYQETQYF | TGTGCCAGCTCACCGCAGACGTACCAAGAGACCCAGTACTTC
- | - | TRBJ2-3 | TRBV19 | CASSIKVGPGATQYF | TGTGCCAGTAGTATAAAAGTAGGGCCGGGCGCTACGCAGTATTTT
- | once | TRBJ2-1 | TRBV30 | CAWSDLGVNEQFF | TGTGCCTGGAGTGATCTAGGGGTCAATGAGCAGTTCTTC
TRBD2 | - | TRBJ2-1 | TRBV7-3 | CASSLASGTHNEQFF | TGTGCCAGCAGCTTGGCTAGCGGGACTCACAATGAGCAGTTCTTC
TRBD2 | many | TRBJ2-1 | TRBV25-1 | CASGSGSTYNEQFF | TGTGCCAGCGGTAGCGGGAGCACCTACAATGAGCAGTTCTTC
TRBD1 | - | TRBJ1-5 | TRBV2 | CASRSTGSNQPQHF | TGTGCCAGCAGGTCGACAGGGAGCAATCAGCCCCAGCATTTT
- | - | TRBJ2-1 | TRBV7-2 | CASGKDNEQFF | TGTGCCAGCGGCAAGGACAATGAGCAGTTCTTC
TRBD1 | few | TRBJ1-1 | TRBV30 | CAWATGLGTEAFF | TGTGCCTGGGCGACAGGGTTGGGTACTGAAGCTTTCTTT
TRBD2 | few | TRBJ2-3 | TRBV7-2 | CASSERGGDTQYF | TGTGCCAGCAGCGAGCGGGGGGGAGATACGCAGTATTTT
- | - | TRBJ2-1 | TRBV29-1 | CSVFGWAGILHEQFF | TGCAGCGTTTTTGGTTGGGCAGGGATATTGCATGAGCAGTTCTTC
- | - | TRBJ1-1 | TRBV7-2 | CASSLGEAVPEAFF | TGTGCCAGCAGCTTAGGAGAGGCCGTTCCTGAAGCTTTCTTT
- | - | TRBJ2-5 | TRBV27 | CASSYRGTASTQYF | TGTGCCAGCAGCTATCGTGGGACCGCCTCAACCCAGTACTTC
TRBD1 | - | TRBJ1-1 | TRBV5-4 | CASSIPTGGGTEAFF | TGTGCCAGCAGCATACCGACAGGGGGAGGTACTGAAGCTTTCTTT
TRBD1 | few | TRBJ2-3 | TRBV9 | CASMRDRLPDTQYF | TGTGCCAGCATGAGGGACAGGCTACCAGATACGCAGTATTTT
TRBD1 | - | TRBJ1-2 | TRBV6-5 | CASSTDRAFYGYTF | TGTGCCAGCAGTACCGACAGGGCTTTCTATGGCTACACCTTC
- | - | TRBJ2-5 | TRBV6-5 | CASSDPSVEETQYF | TGTGCCAGCAGTGACCCTAGCGTTGAAGAGACCCAGTACTTC
- | - | TRBJ2-1 | TRBV5-1 | CASSLGWRPGANEQFF | TGCGCCAGCAGCTTGGGTTGGCGGCCGGGGGCCAATGAGCAGTTCTTC
- | few | TRBJ2-5 | TRBV5-1 | CASSLTVGAVTETQYF | TGCGCCAGCAGCTTAACGGTTGGAGCTGTGACAGAGACCCAGTACTTC
- | few | TRBJ1-4 | TRBV4-3 | CASSQDPTSGEKLFF | TGCGCCAGCAGCCAAGACCCAACATCGGGCGAAAAACTGTTTTTT